This entry features one T cell receptor beta chain sequence. The sample originates from a study of blood T cell repertoires in COVID-19. Overall study context: Material from acute and convalescent COVID-19 was sourced from the United States, Italy and Spain. T cells, B-cell-depleted T cells, or PBMCs supplied cDNA or gDNA.

This table comes from immunoSEQ multiplex PCR, and its TCRdb copy is limited to in-frame clones, with some not included. The sample lists around 93,000 clones, about 80% occurring once. The V gene end was trimmed by 1 base and the J gene end by 9 bases; junction bases not matched to a gene: 6. Germline V gene lookup returns CDR1 MGHRA and CDR2 YSYEKL. This CDR3 is built from 15 residues. The specimen was peripheral blood. This receptor was obtained from a man aged 60 to 69 with acute or convalescent COVID-19. This rearrangement joins TRBV4-1 to TRBJ1-5, with 10 bases fitting TRBD1. The CDR3 loop is CASSQGGQGYRPQHF. The CDR3 DNA follows: TGCGCCAGCAGCCAAGGGGGACAGGGGTATAGGCCCCAGCATTTT.